This is a list of T cell receptor beta chains from one sample in a study of T cell responses to AZD1222 COVID-19 vaccine. Libraries were prepared by immunoSEQ multiplex PCR; TCRdb keeps only in-frame clonotypes and omits some of them. This table holds 80,000 to 95,000 clones, over 75% found once. Here the sequenced sample was peripheral blood, taken on day 0 of MenACWY control vaccination. Receptors originate from an adult in good health. Each CDR3 is given with its conserved first and last residue. D genes are given only for firm matches. For some rows the clone size is stated as once, few or many, or as a class when expanded; others skip it.

J gene: TRBJ2-5; D gene: TRBD2; V gene: TRBV6-2/TRBV6-3; clone size: .; CDR3 DNA: TGTGCCAGCAGTCCACCGACTAGCGGGAGGGAGACCCAGTACTTC; CDR3 protein: CASSPPTSGRETQYF
J gene: TRBJ2-2; D gene: TRBD2; V gene: TRBV5-1; clone size: .; CDR3 DNA: TGCGCCAGCAGCTCTAGCGGGAGTAGTATTGCCGGGGAGCTGTTTTTT; CDR3 protein: CASSSSGSSIAGELFF
J gene: TRBJ1-5; D gene: .; V gene: TRBV12-3/TRBV12-4; clone size: .; CDR3 DNA: TGTGCCAGCAGTTTAAGTAGCAATCAGCCCCAGCATTTT; CDR3 protein: CASSLSSNQPQHF
J gene: TRBJ2-6; D gene: .; V gene: TRBV28; clone size: .; CDR3 DNA: TGTGCCAGCAGTTTACAGAACGGCTGGTCTGGGGCCAACGTCCTGACTTTC; CDR3 protein: CASSLQNGWSGANVLTF
J gene: TRBJ2-3; D gene: .; V gene: TRBV7-9; clone size: .; CDR3 DNA: TGTGCCAGCAGCCCACGGGCCGGGACCCAAGGGGTCAAAGATACGCAGTATTTT; CDR3 protein: CASSPRAGTQGVKDTQYF
J gene: TRBJ2-7; D gene: TRBD1; V gene: TRBV14; clone size: .; CDR3 DNA: TGTGCCAGCAGCCATACCACAGGGGGCTACGAGCAGTACTTC; CDR3 protein: CASSHTTGGYEQYF
J gene: TRBJ1-1; D gene: .; V gene: TRBV3-1/TRBV3-2; clone size: .; CDR3 DNA: TGTGCCAGCAGCCCCTCCAGGGGAAGCAGCACTGAAGCTTTCTTT; CDR3 protein: CASSPSRGSSTEAFF
J gene: TRBJ2-2; D gene: .; V gene: TRBV6-4; clone size: .; CDR3 DNA: TGTGCCAGCAGTGTCGCGACAGTTCTCCCCCACACCGGGGAGCTGTTTTTT; CDR3 protein: CASSVATVLPHTGELFF
J gene: TRBJ1-2; D gene: .; V gene: TRBV2; clone size: .; CDR3 DNA: TGTGCCACCCCAGGGGCCGATCCCCGGGTCTATGGCTACACCTTC; CDR3 protein: CATPGADPRVYGYTF
J gene: TRBJ1-2; D gene: .; V gene: TRBV5-8; clone size: .; CDR3 DNA: TGTGCCAGCAGCTTACAGGGTCTCTATGGCTACACCTTC; CDR3 protein: CASSLQGLYGYTF
J gene: TRBJ1-2; D gene: .; V gene: TRBV7-9; clone size: .; CDR3 DNA: TGTGCCAGCAGCCCGGACAGACCGTATGGCTACACCTTC; CDR3 protein: CASSPDRPYGYTF
J gene: TRBJ2-1; D gene: .; V gene: TRBV30; clone size: .; CDR3 DNA: TGTGCCTGGAGTGTAAGTGCTGGTACCTACAATGAGCAGTTCTTC; CDR3 protein: CAWSVSAGTYNEQFF
J gene: TRBJ2-3; D gene: TRBD1; V gene: TRBV15; clone size: .; CDR3 DNA: TGTGCCACCAGCAGAGATCAGGGGGCGATCACAGATACGCAGTATTTT; CDR3 protein: CATSRDQGAITDTQYF
J gene: TRBJ2-2; D gene: .; V gene: TRBV3-1/TRBV3-2; clone size: once; CDR3 DNA: TGTGCCAGCAGCTGGCCCGGCCATAACACCGGGGAGCTGTTTTTT; CDR3 protein: CASSWPGHNTGELFF
J gene: TRBJ2-1; D gene: TRBD2; V gene: TRBV7-8; clone size: .; CDR3 DNA: TGTGCCAGCAGCTTGCGGGAGAGGGCGGACCTCTACAATGAGCAGTTCTTC; CDR3 protein: CASSLRERADLYNEQFF
J gene: TRBJ1-6; D gene: TRBD1; V gene: TRBV6-2/TRBV6-3; clone size: .; CDR3 DNA: TGTGCCAGCAGTACCTTCTCAGGGGGCGCACGTAATTCACCCCTCCACTTT; CDR3 protein: CASSTFSGGARNSPLHF